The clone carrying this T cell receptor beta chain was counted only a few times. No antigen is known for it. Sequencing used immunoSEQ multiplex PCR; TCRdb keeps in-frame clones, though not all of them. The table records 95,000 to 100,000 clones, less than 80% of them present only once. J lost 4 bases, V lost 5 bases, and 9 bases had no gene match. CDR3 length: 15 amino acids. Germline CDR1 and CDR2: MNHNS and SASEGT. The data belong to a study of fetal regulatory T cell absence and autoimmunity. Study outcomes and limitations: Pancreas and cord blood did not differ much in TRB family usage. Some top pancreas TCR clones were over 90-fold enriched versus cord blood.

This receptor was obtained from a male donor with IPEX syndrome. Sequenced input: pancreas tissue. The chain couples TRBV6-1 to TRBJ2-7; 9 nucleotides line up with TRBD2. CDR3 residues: CASSSRLLAGYEQYF. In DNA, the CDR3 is TGTGCCAGCAGTTCCCGCCTTCTAGCGGGGTACGAGCAGTACTTC.